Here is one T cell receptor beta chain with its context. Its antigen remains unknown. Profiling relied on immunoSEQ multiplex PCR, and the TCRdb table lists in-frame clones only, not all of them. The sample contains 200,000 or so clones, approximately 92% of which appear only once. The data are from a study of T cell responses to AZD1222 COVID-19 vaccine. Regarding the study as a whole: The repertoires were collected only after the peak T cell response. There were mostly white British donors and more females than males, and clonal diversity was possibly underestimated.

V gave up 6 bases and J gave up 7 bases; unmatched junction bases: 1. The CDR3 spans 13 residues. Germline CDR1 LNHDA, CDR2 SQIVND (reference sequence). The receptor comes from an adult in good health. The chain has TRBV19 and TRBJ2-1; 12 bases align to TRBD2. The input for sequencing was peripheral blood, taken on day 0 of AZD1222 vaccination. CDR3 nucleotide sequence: TGTGCCAGTAGCACTAGCGGGAGGAATGAGCAGTTCTTC. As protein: CASSTSGRNEQFF.